One TCR beta chain is described in this entry. Its antigen remains unknown. Between the trimmed V and J ends, which lost 3 bases and 2 bases, there was a span of 6 bases. This CDR3 spans 13 amino acids. Germline V gene data show CDR1 as SGHVS and CDR2 as FQNEAQ. Sequencing templates came from extracted RNA that was reverse transcribed into cDNA. The assay was immunoSEQ multiplex PCR, and TCRdb's table has in-frame clones only and misses some. The sample yields a few hundred thousand clones, around two fifths seen once. Treatment given: oral pan-JAK inhibitor, 5-10 mg twice daily. This sample was included in a study of CD8+ T cells in alopecia areata. Whole-study context: Affected scalp percentage determined the severity score of treated patients. Study-level findings and limits: It was observed that many expanded lesional clones persisted in scalp and blood during tofacitinib. Between patients, shared TCR sequences were less clear than in mice. This was possibly due in part to HLA diversity in the patient population.

The sequence derives from a human donor with alopecia areata. The rearrangement links TRBV7-8 to TRBJ2-3; D call uncertain. Sequencing used CD4+ T cells sorted from blood, obtained at roughly week 30, from a patient treated with tofacitinib. The CDR3 region has the DNA TGTGCCAGCAGCTTTAGTTACACAGATACGCAGTATTTT. Translated, it gives CASSFSYTDTQYF.